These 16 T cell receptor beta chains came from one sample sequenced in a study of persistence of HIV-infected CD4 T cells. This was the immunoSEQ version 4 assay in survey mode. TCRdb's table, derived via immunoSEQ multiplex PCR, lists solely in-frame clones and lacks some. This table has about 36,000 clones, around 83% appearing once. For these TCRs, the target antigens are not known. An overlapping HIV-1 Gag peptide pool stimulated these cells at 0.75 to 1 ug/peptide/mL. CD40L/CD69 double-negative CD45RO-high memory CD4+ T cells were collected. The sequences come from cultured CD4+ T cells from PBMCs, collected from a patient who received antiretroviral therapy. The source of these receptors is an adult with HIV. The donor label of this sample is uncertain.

The CDR3 DNA reads as TGTGCCAGCAGTGGTGGGGACAGGGCCGAGCAGTACGTC. Translating it yields CASSGGDRAEQYV. The chain recombines TRBV6-1 with TRBJ2-7; 9 bases are a match to TRBD1. From germline, CDR1 is MNHNS and CDR2 SASEGT. This CDR3 is 13 amino acids long. Losses at the gene ends were 4 bases for V and 6 bases for J; bases not matched to a gene: 4.

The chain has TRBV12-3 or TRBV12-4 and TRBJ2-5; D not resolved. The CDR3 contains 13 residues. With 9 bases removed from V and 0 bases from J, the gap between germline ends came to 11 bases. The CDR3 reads CASGKTDQETQYF. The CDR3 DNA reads TGTGCCAGTGGAAAGACCGACCAAGAGACCCAGTACTTC.

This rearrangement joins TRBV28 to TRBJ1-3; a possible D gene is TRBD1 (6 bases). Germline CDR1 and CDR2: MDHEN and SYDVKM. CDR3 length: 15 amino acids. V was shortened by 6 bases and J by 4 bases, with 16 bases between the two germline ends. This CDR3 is CASRAGAVGGNTIYF. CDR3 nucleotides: TGTGCCAGCAGGGCGGGGGCCGTGGGGGGAAACACCATATATTTT. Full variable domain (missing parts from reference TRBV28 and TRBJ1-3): DVKVTQSSRYLVKRTGEKVFLECVQDMDHENMFWYRQDPGLGLRLIYFSYDVKMKEKGDIPEGYSVSREKKERFSLILESASTNQTSMYLCASRAGAVGGNTIYFGEGSWLTVV.

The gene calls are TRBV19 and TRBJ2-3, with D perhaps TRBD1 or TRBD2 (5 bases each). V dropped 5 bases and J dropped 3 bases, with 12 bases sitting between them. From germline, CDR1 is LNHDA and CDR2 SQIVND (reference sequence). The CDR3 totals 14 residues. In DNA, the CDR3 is TGTGCCAGTAGTCTTCGGGACGCTACAGATACGCAGTATTTT. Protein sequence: CASSLRDATDTQYF.

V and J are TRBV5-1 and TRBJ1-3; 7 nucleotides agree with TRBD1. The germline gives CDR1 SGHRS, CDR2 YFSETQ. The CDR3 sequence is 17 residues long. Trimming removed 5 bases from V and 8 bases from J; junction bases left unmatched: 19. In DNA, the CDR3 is TGCGCCAGCAGTCCCTCCTTGGGACAGTCCGGTGTTTACACCATATATTTT. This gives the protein CASSPSLGQSGVYTIYF.

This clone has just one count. The CDR3, as DNA: TGTGCCAGTAGATCAGGAGGGGGCGAAAGGTTGTTTTTT. Protein product: CASRSGGGERLFF. The J gene is TRBJ2-2, the V gene TRBV19; TRBD1 might be the D (7 bases). Germline CDR1 and CDR2: LNHDA and SQIVND (reference sequence). Between the trimmed V and J ends, which lost 6 bases and 15 bases, there was a span of 20 bases. The CDR3 runs 13 residues.

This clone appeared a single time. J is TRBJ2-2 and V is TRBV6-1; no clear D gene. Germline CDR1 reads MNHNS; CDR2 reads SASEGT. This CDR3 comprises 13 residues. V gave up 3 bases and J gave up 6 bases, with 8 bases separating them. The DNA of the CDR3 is TGTGCCAGCAGTGATATTTTCGCCGGGGAGCTGTTTTTT. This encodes CASSDIFAGELFF.

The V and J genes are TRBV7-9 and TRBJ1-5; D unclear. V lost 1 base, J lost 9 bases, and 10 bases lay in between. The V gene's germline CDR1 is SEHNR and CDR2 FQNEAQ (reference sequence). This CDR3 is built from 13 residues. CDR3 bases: TGTGCCAGCAGCTTAGATGGGATTGCGCCCCAGCATTTT. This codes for CASSLDGIAPQHF.

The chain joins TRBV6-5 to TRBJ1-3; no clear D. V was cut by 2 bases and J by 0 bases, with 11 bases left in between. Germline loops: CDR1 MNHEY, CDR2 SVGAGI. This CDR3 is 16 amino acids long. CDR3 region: CASSYKGSLSGNTIYF. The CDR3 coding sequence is TGTGCCAGCAGTTACAAAGGCTCACTCTCTGGAAACACCATATATTTT.

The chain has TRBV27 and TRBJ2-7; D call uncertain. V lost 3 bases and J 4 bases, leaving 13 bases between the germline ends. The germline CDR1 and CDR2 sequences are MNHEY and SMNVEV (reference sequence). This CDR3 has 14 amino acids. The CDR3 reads CASSFSIASYEQYF. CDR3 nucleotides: TGTGCCAGCAGTTTTTCGATAGCATCATACGAGCAGTACTTC.

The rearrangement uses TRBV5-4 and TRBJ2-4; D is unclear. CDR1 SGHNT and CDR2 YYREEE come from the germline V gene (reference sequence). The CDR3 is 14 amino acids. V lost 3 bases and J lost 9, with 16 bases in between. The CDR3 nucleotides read TGTGCCAGCAGCTGGGGTGGTCCCCCGGGCATTCAGTACTTC. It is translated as CASSWGGPPGIQYF.

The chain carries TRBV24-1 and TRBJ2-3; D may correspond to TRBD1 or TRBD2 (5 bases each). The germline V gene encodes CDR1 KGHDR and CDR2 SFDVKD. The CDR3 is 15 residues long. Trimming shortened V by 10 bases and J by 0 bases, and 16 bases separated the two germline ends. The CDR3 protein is CATIGARPSTDTQYF. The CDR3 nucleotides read TGTGCCACTATCGGGGCGAGACCTAGCACAGATACGCAGTATTTT.

The CDR3 DNA reads as TGTGCCAGCAGCCCAGGGGGCGAGGTCACTGAAGCTTTCTTT. It codes for CASSPGGEVTEAFF. The chain is built from TRBV7-3 and TRBJ1-1; TRBD1 aligns across 8 bases. The CDR3 is 14 amino acids. V shed 5 bases and J 4 bases; nucleotides not matched to a gene: 6. From germline, CDR1 is SGHTA and CDR2 FQGTGA.

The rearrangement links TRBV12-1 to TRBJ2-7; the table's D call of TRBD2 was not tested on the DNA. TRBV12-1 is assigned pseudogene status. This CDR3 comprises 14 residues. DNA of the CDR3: TGTGCCAGCAGCTTTGCGCGGAGGTCCTACGAGCAGTACGTC. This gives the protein CASSFARRSYEQYV.

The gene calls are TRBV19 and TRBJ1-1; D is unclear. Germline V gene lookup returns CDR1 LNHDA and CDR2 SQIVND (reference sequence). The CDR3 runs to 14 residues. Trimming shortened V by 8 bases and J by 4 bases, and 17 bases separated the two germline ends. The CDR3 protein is CASGAAAQFTEAFF. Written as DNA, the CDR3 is TGTGCCAGTGGAGCGGCGGCGCAGTTCACTGAAGCTTTCTTT.

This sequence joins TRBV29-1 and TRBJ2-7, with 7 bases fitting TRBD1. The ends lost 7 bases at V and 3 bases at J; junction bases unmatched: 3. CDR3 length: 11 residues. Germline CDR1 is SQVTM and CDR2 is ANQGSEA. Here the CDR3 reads CSGGQNYEQYF. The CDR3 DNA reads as TGCAGCGGGGGACAGAACTACGAGCAGTACTTC.